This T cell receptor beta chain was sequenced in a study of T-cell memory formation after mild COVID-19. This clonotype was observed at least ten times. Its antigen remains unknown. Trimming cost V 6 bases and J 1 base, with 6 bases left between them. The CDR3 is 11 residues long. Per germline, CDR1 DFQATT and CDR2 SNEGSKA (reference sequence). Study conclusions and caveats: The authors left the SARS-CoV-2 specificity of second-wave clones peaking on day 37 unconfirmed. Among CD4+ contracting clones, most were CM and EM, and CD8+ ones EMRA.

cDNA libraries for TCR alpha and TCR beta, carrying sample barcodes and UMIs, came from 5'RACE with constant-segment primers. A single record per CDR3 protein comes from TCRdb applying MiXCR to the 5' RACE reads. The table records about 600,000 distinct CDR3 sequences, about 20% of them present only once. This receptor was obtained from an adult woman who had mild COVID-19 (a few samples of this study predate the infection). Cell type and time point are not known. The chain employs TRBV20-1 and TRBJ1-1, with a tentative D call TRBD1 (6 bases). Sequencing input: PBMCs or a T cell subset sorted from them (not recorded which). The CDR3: CSATGNTEAFF. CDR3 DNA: TGCAGTGCGACAGGGAACACTGAAGCTTTCTTT.